The clone carrying this TCR beta chain was seen repeatedly, ten times or more. What it binds is unknown. The data stem from a study of naive and memory T cell subsets. General observations from the study: Clonotypes here are unpaired alpha or beta chain sequences.

An equimolar mix of two oligonucleotides served as the beta constant-region primer for TRBC1 and TRBC2. TCRdb re-analysed the UMI-ligation and nested PCR reads in MiXCR, keeping a single row per CDR3 protein. Seen here are some 83,000 distinct CDR3 sequences, approximately 14% observed once, and the top ten hold roughly 0.9%. Cells stained for CD3, CD4, CD8, CD45RA, CD27 and viability were sorted into four CD45RA/CD27 subsets. After removal of 2 bases from V and 6 bases from J, the junction contained 7 bases not matched to a gene. The CDR3 runs 14 residues. The germline gives CDR1 DFQATT, CDR2 SNEGSKA (reference sequence).

The specimen was central memory CD4+ T cells from blood. The genes are TRBV20-1 and TRBJ2-1; 7 bases match TRBD2. The receptor comes from a human donor in good health. CDR3 region: CSARLAGVRNEQFF. The CDR3 region has the DNA TGCAGTGCTAGATTGGCGGGAGTGCGCAATGAGCAGTTCTTC.